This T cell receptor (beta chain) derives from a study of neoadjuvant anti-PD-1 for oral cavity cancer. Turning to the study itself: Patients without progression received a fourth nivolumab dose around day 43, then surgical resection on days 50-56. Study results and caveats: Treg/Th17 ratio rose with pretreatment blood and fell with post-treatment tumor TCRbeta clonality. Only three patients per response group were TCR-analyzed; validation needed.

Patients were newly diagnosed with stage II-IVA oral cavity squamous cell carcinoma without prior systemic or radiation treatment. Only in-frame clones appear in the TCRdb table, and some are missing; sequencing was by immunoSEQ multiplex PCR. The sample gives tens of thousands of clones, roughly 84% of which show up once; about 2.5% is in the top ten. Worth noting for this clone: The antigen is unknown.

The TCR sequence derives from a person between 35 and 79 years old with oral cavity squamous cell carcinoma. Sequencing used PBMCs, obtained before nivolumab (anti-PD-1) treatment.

The CDR3 protein is CASSPRAQGGDGYTF. The CDR3 nucleotides are TGTGCCAGCTCACCCAGGGCCCAGGGAGGCGATGGCTACACCTTC. The chain has TRBV18 and TRBJ1-2; D is perhaps TRBD1 (5 bases). Germline CDR1 and CDR2: KGHSH and LQKENI. The CDR3 spans 15 residues. Trimming removed 3 bases from V and 6 bases from J, with 17 bases in between.